This passage covers 24 T cell receptor beta chains from one sample sequenced in a study of shared clonotypes between healthy human individuals. TCRdb's copy holds only in-frame clones and misses some; the assay was immunoSEQ multiplex PCR. Among over a million clones listed, about 70% were seen once. Sequencing input: memory CD4+ T cells sorted from blood. Subset noted: CD45RA-negative fraction. These receptors came from a man between 18 and 29 years old in good health.

V usage is TRBV12-5 and J usage is TRBJ2-2; TRBD1 matches 7 bases. Germline values: CDR1 LGHNT, CDR2 FRNRAP. After removal of 5 bases from V and 3 bases from J, the junction contained 6 bases not matched to a gene. The length of the CDR3 is 15 residues. CDR3: CASGPDRAYTGELFF. CDR3 DNA: TGTGCTAGTGGTCCCGACAGGGCATACACCGGGGAGCTGTTTTTT.

The chain is built from TRBV7-2 and TRBJ2-2, with 7 bases fitting TRBD2. CDR1 and CDR2 from the germline V gene are SGHTA and FQGNSA. V lost 2 bases and J lost 6; bases outside the gene matches: 9. This CDR3 is built from 16 residues. The CDR3 is CASSLIGGSLAGELFF. The DNA of the CDR3 is TGTGCCAGCAGCTTAATAGGCGGGAGTCTGGCCGGGGAGCTGTTTTTT. Supplemented by reference TRBV7-2 and TRBJ2-2, the full variable domain reads GAGVSQSPSNKVTEKGKDVELRCDPISGHTALYWYRQSLGQGLEFLIYFQGNSAPDKSGLPSDRFSAERTGGSVSTLTIQRTQQEDSAVYLCASSLIGGSLAGELFFGEGSRLTVL.

V and J are TRBV7-2 and TRBJ2-3; 9 nucleotides match TRBD2. The V gene end was trimmed by 3 bases and the J gene end by 2 bases; junction bases not matched to a gene: 9. CDR3 length equals 17 residues. Germline V CDR1 and CDR2: SGHTA, FQGNSA. The CDR3 DNA sequence: TGTGCCAGCAGCTTCGCCGGGCTAGCGGGATTCACAGATACGCAGTATTTT. Protein: CASSFAGLAGFTDTQYF.

This clone has only one observation. This may be a read error: a much more frequent sequence differs by one nucleotide. J is TRBJ1-4 and V is TRBV6-1, with 9 bases that match TRBD1. The junction had 3 bases not matched to a gene; V was cut back by 3 bases and J by 7 bases. This CDR3 has 14 residues. Germline V gene lookup returns CDR1 MNHNS and CDR2 SASEGT. The DNA for the CDR3 is TGTGCCAGCAGTGACGGGACAGGGAGTGAAAAACTGTTTTTT. This sequence encodes CASSDGTGSEKLFF.

The chain links TRBV5-1 to TRBJ1-3; 7 bases are a match to TRBD1. After removal of 4 bases from V and 4 bases from J, the junction contained 5 bases not matched to a gene. The CDR3 has 14 amino acids. Per the germline V gene, CDR1 is SGHRS and CDR2 is YFSETQ. In DNA, the CDR3 is TGCGCCAGCAGCCCGGGACAGCCAGGAAACACCATATATTTT. Protein product: CASSPGQPGNTIYF.

This clone was detected a few times. The genes are TRBV6-5 and TRBJ1-1; D is ambiguous. The ends were cut back, 0 bases at V and 5 bases at J, with 13 bases in the middle. CDR1 MNHEY and CDR2 SVGAGI come from the germline V gene. This CDR3 spans 15 amino acids. The CDR3 sequence: CASSYSHRGLTEAFF. The DNA of the CDR3 is TGTGCCAGCAGTTACTCGCATCGAGGCTTGACTGAAGCTTTCTTT.

The rearrangement links TRBV13 to TRBJ1-5; weak D call: TRBD1 (6 bases). Germline CDR1 PRHDT, CDR2 FYEKMQ (reference sequence). This CDR3 has 14 residues. Trimming shortened V by 3 bases and J by 4 bases, and 10 bases separated the two germline ends. The CDR3 here is CASSFGQINQPQHF. DNA for the CDR3: TGTGCCAGCAGCTTTGGACAGATTAATCAGCCCCAGCATTTT.

This clone was detected only a few times. The gene calls are TRBV30 and TRBJ1-3; 7 positions match TRBD1. The CDR3 is 16 amino acids. The germline CDR1 and CDR2 sequences are GTSNPN and SVGIG (reference sequence). The ends lost 1 base at V and 1 base at J; junction bases unmatched: 7. The chain's CDR3 is CAWSGGSGGSGNTIYF. The CDR3 DNA reads TGTGCCTGGAGTGGGGGCTCAGGGGGTTCTGGAAACACCATATATTTT.

The chain is built from TRBV5-1 and TRBJ1-2, with a tentative D call TRBD1 (6 bases). Germline V gene data show CDR1 as SGHRS and CDR2 as YFSETQ. Trimming removed 2 bases at V and 6 bases at J, with 14 bases between. The CDR3 loop spans 14 amino acids. CDR3 in amino acids: CASSFGEGVHGYTF. In DNA form, the CDR3 reads TGCGCCAGCAGCTTCGGAGAGGGGGTCCATGGCTACACCTTC.

With regard to this clone: Other DNA sequences within the sample encode an identical CDR3. The CDR3 protein is CASSLQRTGELFF. The CDR3 nucleotides are TGCGCCAGCAGCTTGCAGCGGACCGGGGAGCTGTTTTTT. This chain links TRBV5-1 with TRBJ2-2; the D gene is possibly TRBD2 (5 bases). Between the trimmed V and J ends, which lost 1 base and 5 bases, there was a span of 6 bases. CDR3 size: 13 residues. CDR1 SGHRS and CDR2 YFSETQ come from the germline V gene.

The chain has TRBV5-1 and TRBJ2-2, with 9 positions matching TRBD1. Trimming at V came to 3 bases and at J to 2 bases, leaving 5 bases not matched to a gene. CDR1 SGHRS and CDR2 YFSETQ come from the germline V gene. The CDR3 loop spans 16 amino acids. Here the CDR3 DNA reads TGCGCCAGCAGCTGGCGGACAGGGGATAACACCGGGGAGCTGTTTTTT. Translating gives CASSWRTGDNTGELFF.

In regard to this clone: The same CDR3 also results from other DNA sequences found in this sample. This chain links TRBV30 with TRBJ1-5; D uncertain. V was cut by 0 bases and J by 1 base, with 10 bases left in between. Germline values: CDR1 GTSNPN, CDR2 SVGIG (reference sequence). The CDR3 extends over 15 amino acids. CDR3 protein: CAWSVKGGSNQPQHF. CDR3 in DNA: TGTGCCTGGAGTGTAAAGGGCGGAAGCAATCAGCCCCAGCATTTT. Complete variable domain (other parts from reference TRBV30 and TRBJ1-5): SQTIHQWPATLVQPVGSPLSLECTVEGTSNPNLYWYRQAAGRGLQLLFYSVGIGQISSEVPQNLSASRPQDRQFILSSKKLLLSDSGFYLCAWSVKGGSNQPQHFGDGTRLSIL.

This chain connects TRBV11-1 to TRBJ1-6, with D uncertain. There are 14 residues in the CDR3. Germline values: CDR1 SGHAT, CDR2 FQDESV (reference sequence). V lost 3 bases, J lost 6 bases, and 9 bases lay in between. DNA of the CDR3: TGTGCCAGCAGCTTTAGGCGAAGTAATTCACCCCTCCACTTT. Translation: CASSFRRSNSPLHF.

This chain connects TRBV27 to TRBJ1-3, with no clear D. V lost 6 bases and J lost 7, with 19 bases in between. In germline, CDR1 is MNHEY, CDR2 SMNVEV (reference sequence). This CDR3 comprises 15 residues. Written as DNA, the CDR3 is TGTGCCAGCAGCCGAGGAGGCTCCGGACGTAACACCATATATTTT. Translation: CASSRGGSGRNTIYF.

The chain carries TRBV19 and TRBJ2-2, with D unclear. The CDR3 has 12 residues. The germline V gene encodes CDR1 LNHDA and CDR2 SQIVND (reference sequence). V was shortened by 3 bases and J by 7 bases, with 6 bases between the two germline ends. CDR3: CASSMVNGELFF. CDR3 DNA sequence: TGTGCCAGTAGTATGGTAAACGGGGAGCTGTTTTTT.

The CDR3 loop reads CASSYSGQVSGNTIYF. DNA for the CDR3: TGTGCCAGCAGTTACTCGGGACAGGTCTCTGGAAACACCATATATTTT. J is TRBJ1-3 and V is TRBV6-5, with TRBD1 matching over 8 bases. Germline values: CDR1 MNHEY, CDR2 SVGAGI. V shed 0 bases, J shed 0 bases, and the junction held 1 base outside the gene matches. The CDR3 length is 16 residues.

A few counts support this clone. The same CDR3 is also encoded by other DNA sequences in this sample. The chain links TRBV28 to TRBJ1-5; D ambiguous. Germline CDR1 reads MDHEN; CDR2 reads SYDVKM. This CDR3 is built from 13 residues. V lost 5 bases and J 2 bases, leaving 7 bases between the germline ends. CDR3 nucleotide sequence: TGTGCCAGCAGTCGGAGAGGCAATCAGCCCCAGCATTTT. Amino acid sequence: CASSRRGNQPQHF.

This clone was seen only once. The chain couples TRBV11-1 to TRBJ2-5, with D perhaps TRBD1 or TRBD2 (5 bases each). The better agreement between TRBJ2-7 and the DNA end casts doubt on the J call. The CDR3 spans 13 residues. CDR1 is SGHAT, CDR2 FQDESV, per germline (reference sequence). The CDR3 region has the DNA TGTGCCAGCAGCATGGGACGGTTCTACGAGCAGTACTTC. Translating it yields CASSMGRFYEQYF.

Ten or more counts support this clone. This chain joins TRBV5-4 and TRBJ1-1, with D uncertain. Trimming took 1 base from V and 1 from J, leaving 8 bases between them. CDR3 length equals 14 residues. From germline, CDR1 is SGHNT and CDR2 YYREEE (reference sequence). CDR3: CASSLKTGNTEAFF. CDR3 sequence (DNA): TGTGCCAGCAGCTTGAAGACGGGGAACACTGAAGCTTTCTTT.

The sample holds a few counts of this clone. The same CDR3 is also encoded by other DNA sequences in this sample. The rearrangement joins TRBV18 to TRBJ1-5, with D maybe TRBD1 (5 bases). CDR1 is KGHSH and CDR2 is LQKENI in the germline V gene. With 6 bases removed from V and 2 bases from J, the gap between germline ends came to 11 bases. This CDR3 comprises 14 residues. The CDR3 coding sequence is TGTGCCAGCTCCCTTCAGGGAGGCAATCAGCCCCAGCATTTT. Translation: CASSLQGGNQPQHF.

The chain recombines TRBV5-1 with TRBJ2-1; D is ambiguous. From germline, CDR1 is SGHRS and CDR2 YFSETQ. This CDR3 comprises 11 residues. Trimming cost V 2 bases and J 7 bases, with 4 bases left between them. The CDR3: CASSFLNEQFF. Written as DNA, the CDR3 is TGCGCCAGCAGCTTCCTTAATGAGCAGTTCTTC.

Worth noting for this clone: A clone one base away is much larger, so this may be a read error. The rearrangement links TRBV7-9 to TRBJ2-7; D is ambiguous. CDR1 and CDR2 from the germline V gene are SEHNR and FQNEAQ (reference sequence). CDR3 length: 11 amino acids. The CDR3 sequence: CASSIAYEQYF. The CDR3 nucleotides read TGTGCCAGCAGCATAGCCTACGAGCAGTACTTC.

This clone was seen a handful of times. The chain joins TRBV28 to TRBJ1-1; 7 positions match TRBD1. The CDR3 runs to 13 residues. Trimming took 7 bases from V and 4 from J; bases not matched to a gene: 6. Germline CDR1 is MDHEN and CDR2 is SYDVKM. The CDR3 region has the DNA TGTGCCAGCAAGCAGGGGGTTAGCACTGAAGCTTTCTTT. This codes for CASKQGVSTEAFF.

J is TRBJ1-2 and V is TRBV5-4; D gene uncertain. This CDR3 is 13 amino acids long. The germline gives CDR1 SGHNT, CDR2 YYREEE (reference sequence). Deletions cut 4 bases from V and 0 bases from J, with 7 bases between. The CDR3 sequence is CASSPQSNYGYTF. The CDR3 DNA reads TGTGCCAGCAGCCCCCAATCTAACTATGGCTACACCTTC.